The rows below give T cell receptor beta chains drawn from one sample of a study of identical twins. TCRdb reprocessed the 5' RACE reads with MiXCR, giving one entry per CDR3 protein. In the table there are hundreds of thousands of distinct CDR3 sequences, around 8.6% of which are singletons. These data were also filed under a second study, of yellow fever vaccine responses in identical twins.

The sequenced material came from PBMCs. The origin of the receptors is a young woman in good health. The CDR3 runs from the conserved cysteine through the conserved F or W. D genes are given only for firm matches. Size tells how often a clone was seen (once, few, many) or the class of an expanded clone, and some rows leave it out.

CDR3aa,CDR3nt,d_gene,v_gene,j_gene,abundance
CSVNVGQGMTYEQYF,TGCAGCGTGAACGTTGGACAGGGAATGACATACGAGCAGTACTTC,TRBD1,TRBV29-1,TRBJ2-7,many
CASSPLPKSGGPSDNEQFF,TGTGCCAGCTCACCTCTCCCGAAGAGCGGGGGGCCTTCTGACAATGAGCAGTTCTTC,TRBD2,TRBV18,TRBJ2-1,few
CATSDPRTGKETQYF,TGTGCCACCAGTGACCCCAGGACAGGGAAAGAGACCCAGTACTTC,TRBD1,TRBV24-1,TRBJ2-5,many
CASRLGITSTDTQYF,TGTGCCAGCAGACTCGGCATCACTAGCACAGATACGCAGTATTTT,.,TRBV7-2,TRBJ2-3,.
CASSRDRGEETQYF,TGTGCCAGCAGCCGGGACAGGGGGGAAGAGACCCAGTACTTC,TRBD1,TRBV28,TRBJ2-5,many
CSARDLYRTFDGELFF,TGCAGTGCTAGAGATCTCTACAGGACCTTCGACGGGGAGCTGTTTTTT,.,TRBV20-1,TRBJ2-2,once
CASSPLSPQKRAGGPSYTGELFF,TGTGCCAGCAGTCCCCTCTCTCCCCAGAAGAGAGCGGGAGGGCCCTCGTACACCGGGGAGCTGTTTTTT,TRBD2,TRBV6-4,TRBJ2-2,many
CASSGTGAPGELFF,TGTGCCAGCAGCGGGACAGGGGCCCCCGGGGAGCTGTTTTTT,TRBD1,TRBV2,TRBJ2-2,many
CSVARTETQYF,TGCAGCGTTGCACGGACGGAGACCCAGTACTTC,.,TRBV29-1,TRBJ2-5,many
CASSQDPGYYNEQFF,TGCGCCAGCAGCCAAGACCCCGGGTACTACAATGAGCAGTTCTTC,.,TRBV4-3,TRBJ2-1,few